This TCR beta chain was identified during a study of siplizumab effects on memory and regulatory T cells. Study outcomes and limitations: Sequences below about 10^-5 frequency were poorly captured, limiting mapping of alloreactive clones.

Clones were read by immunoSEQ multiplex PCR, and TCRdb kept only the in-frame ones, dropping some. Among roughly 60,000 clones listed, 85% to 95% were seen once. About this clone: What it recognizes is unknown.

V was pared by 5 bases and J by 8 bases, with 11 bases between. Germline CDR1 is SGDLS and CDR2 is YYNGEE. This CDR3 comprises 12 residues. What was sequenced was CD8+ T cells sorted from blood. This sequence originates from a human donor in good health. The chain recombines TRBV9 with TRBJ2-1; D is uncertain. For the CDR3, the DNA is TGTGCCAGCAGAGATCAAGAGGATGAGCAGTTCTTC. Protein: CASRDQEDEQFF.